This TCR beta chain comes out of a study of metastatic and nonmetastatic thyroid tumors. Points from the study as a whole: Reportedly, malignant thyroid tumors had significantly higher TCR beta diversity than benign nodules, in blood and tumor.

Each patient went into thyroid surgery without having received any treatment. Trimming cost V 4 bases and J 4 bases; bases outside gene matches: 9. The CDR3 extends over 15 amino acids. From germline, CDR1 is KGHDR and CDR2 SFDVKD. TCRdb re-called the PCR reads via MiXCR. The data show 25,000 to 35,000 clones, with approximately 4% seen just once and approximately 22% held by the top ten. This clone was observed a few times. Its antigen is not identified. This clonotype originated in a female donor with papillary thyroid cancer or a benign thyroid nodule (not recorded which). Some clones in this sample may be carry-over from other donors' samples. The V and J genes are TRBV24-1 and TRBJ2-7; TRBD1 agrees at 7 bases. Sequenced: blood. The CDR3 DNA is TGTGCCACCAGTGAGTCCGGGACAGACCTATACGAGCAGTACTTC. Translating it yields CATSESGTDLYEQYF.